This T cell receptor beta chain stems from a study of identical twins. Regarding the study as a whole: Cord blood beta clonotypes that were abundant carried fewer insertions, and memory repertoires showed no such trend. Weaker excess twin sharing was seen among beta out-of-frame sequences.

This clonotype was seen only a few times. The antigen is unknown. CDR3 size: 18 residues. Looked up from germline, CDR1 is LNHNV and CDR2 is YYDKDF (reference sequence). V lost 3 bases, J lost 0 bases, and 11 bases stayed unmatched. TCRdb recomputed calls from the 5' RACE reads with MiXCR, one row per CDR3 protein. This sample has fewer than 500,000 distinct CDR3 sequences, with over 11% found just once. Separately, the same data were catalogued under a study of yellow fever vaccine responses in identical twins.

The chain recombines TRBV15 with TRBJ2-5; 9 positions agree with TRBD2. The sequence derives from a woman under 30 in good health. Sequencing used CD4+ T cells sorted from blood. This CDR3 is CATSSSKGTSWYQETQYF. CDR3 bases: TGTGCCACCAGCAGTTCCAAAGGGACTAGCTGGTACCAAGAGACCCAGTACTTC.